Here is one T cell receptor (beta chain) with its context. The antigen remains undetermined. Generated by immunoSEQ multiplex PCR, the TCRdb table keeps only in-frame clones and is missing some. The sample records thousands of clones, roughly two thirds being singletons. Trimming pared 5 bases from V and 4 bases from J, leaving 8 bases between. CDR3 length equals 11 residues. Per germline, CDR1 GTSNPN and CDR2 SVGIG (reference sequence). The record originates from a study of coeliac disease. Overall study context: Without high-resolution HLA typing, biased TRBV7-2 usage was examined as a proof of principle. Study-wide points: The authors judged this method unsuitable for unbiased gliadin-specific T cell detection. Active celiac intraepithelial and lamina propria samples had lower TRB and TRG clonality than control samples. Intraepithelial and lamina propria fractions were not highly pure.

Sequencing used one aliquot of over 400,000 cells per fraction. Sequencing was done on a sample of lamina propria lymphocytes from the gut. The chain joins TRBV30 to TRBJ1-2, with TRBD1 as a possible D gene (5 bases). The TCR comes from a young woman with active celiac disease. Written as DNA, the CDR3 is TGTGCCTGGGACAGAATCTATGGCTACACCTTC. Translation gives CAWDRIYGYTF.